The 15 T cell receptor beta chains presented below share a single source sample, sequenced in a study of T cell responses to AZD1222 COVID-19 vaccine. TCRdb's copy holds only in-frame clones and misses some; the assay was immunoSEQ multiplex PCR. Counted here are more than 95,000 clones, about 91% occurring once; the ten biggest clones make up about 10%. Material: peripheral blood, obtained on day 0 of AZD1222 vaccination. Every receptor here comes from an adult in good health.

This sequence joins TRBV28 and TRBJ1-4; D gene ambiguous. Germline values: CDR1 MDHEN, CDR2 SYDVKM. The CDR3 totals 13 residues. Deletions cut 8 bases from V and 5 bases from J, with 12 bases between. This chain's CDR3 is CASWQGRNEKLFF. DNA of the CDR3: TGTGCCAGCTGGCAAGGCCGGAATGAAAAACTGTTTTTT.

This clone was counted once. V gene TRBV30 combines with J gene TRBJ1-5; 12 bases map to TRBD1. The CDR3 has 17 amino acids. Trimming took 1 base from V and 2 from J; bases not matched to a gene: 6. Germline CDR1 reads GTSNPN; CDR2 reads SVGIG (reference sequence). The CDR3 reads CAWSAGTGGRGNQPQHF. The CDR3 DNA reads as TGTGCCTGGAGTGCAGGGACAGGGGGCAGAGGCAATCAGCCCCAGCATTTT.

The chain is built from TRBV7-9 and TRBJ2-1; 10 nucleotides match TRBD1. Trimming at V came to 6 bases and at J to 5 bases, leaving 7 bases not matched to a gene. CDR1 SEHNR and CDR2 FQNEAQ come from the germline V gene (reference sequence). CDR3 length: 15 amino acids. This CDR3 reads CASSPPGTGDNEQFF. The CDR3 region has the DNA TGTGCCAGCAGTCCCCCCGGGACAGGGGACAATGAGCAGTTCTTC.

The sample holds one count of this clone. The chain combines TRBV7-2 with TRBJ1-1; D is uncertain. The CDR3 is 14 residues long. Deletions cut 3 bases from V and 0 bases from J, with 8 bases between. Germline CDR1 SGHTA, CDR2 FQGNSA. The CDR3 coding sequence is TGTGCCAGCAGCTTTTACGGATTGAACACTGAAGCTTTCTTT. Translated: CASSFYGLNTEAFF.

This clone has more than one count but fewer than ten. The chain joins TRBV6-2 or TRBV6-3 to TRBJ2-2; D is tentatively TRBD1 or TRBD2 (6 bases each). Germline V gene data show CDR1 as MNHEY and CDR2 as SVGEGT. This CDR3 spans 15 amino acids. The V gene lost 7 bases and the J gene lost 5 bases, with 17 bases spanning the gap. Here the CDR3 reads CASTPRRGGTGELFF. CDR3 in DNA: TGTGCCAGCACCCCACGCAGGGGAGGAACCGGGGAGCTGTTTTTT.

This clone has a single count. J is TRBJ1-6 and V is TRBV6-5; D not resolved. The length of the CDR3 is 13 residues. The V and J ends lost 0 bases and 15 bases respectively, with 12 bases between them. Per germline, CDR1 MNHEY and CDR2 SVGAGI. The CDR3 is CASSYSKPSVLHF. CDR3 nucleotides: TGTGCCAGCAGTTACTCGAAGCCCAGCGTCCTCCACTTT.

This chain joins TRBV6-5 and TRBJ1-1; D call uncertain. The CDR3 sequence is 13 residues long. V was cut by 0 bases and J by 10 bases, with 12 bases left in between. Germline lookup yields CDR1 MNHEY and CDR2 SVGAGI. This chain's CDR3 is CASSYSLGRGAFF. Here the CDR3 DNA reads TGTGCCAGCAGTTACTCTCTTGGACGGGGAGCTTTCTTT.

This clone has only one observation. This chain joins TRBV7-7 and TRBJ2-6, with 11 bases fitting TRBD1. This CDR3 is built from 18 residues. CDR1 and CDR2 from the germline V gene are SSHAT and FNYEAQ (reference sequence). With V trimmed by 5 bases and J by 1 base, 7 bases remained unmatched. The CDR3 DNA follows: TGTGCCAGCAGCCACCCCGGGACAGGGGGATCTGGGGCCAACGTCCTGACTTTC. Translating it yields CASSHPGTGGSGANVLTF. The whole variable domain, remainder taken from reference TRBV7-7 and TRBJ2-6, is GAGVSQSPRYKVTKRGQDVTLRCDPISSHATLYWYQQALGQGPEFLTYFNYEAQPDKSGLPSDRFSAERPEGSISTLTIQRTEQRDSAMYRCASSHPGTGGSGANVLTFGAGSRLTVL.

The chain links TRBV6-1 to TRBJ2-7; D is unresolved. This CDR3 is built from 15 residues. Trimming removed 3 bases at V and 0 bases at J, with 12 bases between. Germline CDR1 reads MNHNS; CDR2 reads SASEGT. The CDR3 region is CASSESALSSYEQYF. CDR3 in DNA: TGTGCCAGCAGTGAGTCGGCACTGAGCTCCTACGAGCAGTACTTC.

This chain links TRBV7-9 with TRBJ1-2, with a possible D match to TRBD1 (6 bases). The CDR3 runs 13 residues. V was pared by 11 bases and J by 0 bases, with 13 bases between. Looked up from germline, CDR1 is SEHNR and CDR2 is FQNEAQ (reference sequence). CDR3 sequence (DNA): TGTGCCGGTCGGGACAAAGCTAACTATGGCTACACCTTC. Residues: CAGRDKANYGYTF.

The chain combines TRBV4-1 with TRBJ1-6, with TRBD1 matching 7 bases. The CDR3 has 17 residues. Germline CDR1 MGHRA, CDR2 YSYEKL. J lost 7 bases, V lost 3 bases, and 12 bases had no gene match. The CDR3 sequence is CASSQSPSRGPNSPLHF. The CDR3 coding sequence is TGCGCCAGCAGCCAGAGTCCCTCGAGGGGGCCGAATTCACCCCTCCACTTT.

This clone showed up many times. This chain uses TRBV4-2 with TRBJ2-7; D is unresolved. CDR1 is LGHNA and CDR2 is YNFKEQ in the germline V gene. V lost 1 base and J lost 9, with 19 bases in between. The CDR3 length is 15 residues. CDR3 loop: CASSQGAGELRGQYF. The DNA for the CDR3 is TGTGCCAGCAGCCAAGGGGCTGGTGAGCTACGAGGGCAGTACTTC.

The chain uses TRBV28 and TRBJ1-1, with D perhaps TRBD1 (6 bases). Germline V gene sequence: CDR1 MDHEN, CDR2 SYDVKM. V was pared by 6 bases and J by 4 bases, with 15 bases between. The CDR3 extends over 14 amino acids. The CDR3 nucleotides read TGTGCCAGCAGCTCGGCTGGGGGGCGCACTGAAGCTTTCTTT. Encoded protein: CASSSAGGRTEAFF.

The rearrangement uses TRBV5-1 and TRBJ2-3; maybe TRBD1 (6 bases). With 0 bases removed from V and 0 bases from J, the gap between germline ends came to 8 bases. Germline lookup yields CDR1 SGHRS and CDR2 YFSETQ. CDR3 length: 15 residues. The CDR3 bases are TGCGCCAGCAGCTTGGTACAGGGAAGCACAGATACGCAGTATTTT. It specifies CASSLVQGSTDTQYF.

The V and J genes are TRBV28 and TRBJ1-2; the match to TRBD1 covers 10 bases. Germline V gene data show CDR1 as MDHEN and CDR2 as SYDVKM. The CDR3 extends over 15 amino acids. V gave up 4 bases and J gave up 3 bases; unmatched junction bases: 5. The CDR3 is CASSSGTGVYYGYTF. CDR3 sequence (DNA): TGTGCCAGCAGTTCCGGGACAGGGGTTTACTATGGCTACACCTTC.